This T cell receptor beta chain was identified during a study of blood T cells in healthy people across ages. Across the whole study: Template switching picked up about one barcoded beta molecule for each two T cells. Study-level findings and limits: Older age went with lower TCR beta diversity per million T cells, in a roughly linear way.

A note on this clonotype: Its antigen is unknown.

The authors ran a second PCR of about 6 to 11 cycles using a sample-barcoded 5' primer and a J-beta primer mix. TCRdb fed the 5' RACE reads into MiXCR, producing one record per CDR3 protein. This sample has approximately 760,000 distinct CDR3 sequences; approximately 25% occur once, and the top ten carry under 10%. Germline values: CDR1 MNHNY, CDR2 SVGAGI (reference sequence). J was trimmed by 2 bases and V by 6 bases; bases with no gene match: 5. The CDR3 length is 15 residues. The data also belong to a second study, concerning T cells of mothers and their children. That publication notes: Related mother-child pairs shared marginally more repertoire than unrelated pairs, though not significantly.

The J gene is TRBJ2-7, the V gene TRBV6-6, with 12 bases matching TRBD2. This clonotype was obtained from a boy between 10 and 17 years old in good health. Sequencing input: blood. The CDR3 region is CASRGASGGAYEQYF. CDR3 in DNA: TGTGCCAGCAGGGGTGCTAGCGGGGGGGCCTACGAGCAGTACTTC.